This is a list of T cell receptor beta chains from one sample in a study of blood T cell repertoires in COVID-19. Profiling relied on immunoSEQ multiplex PCR, and the TCRdb table lists in-frame clones only, not all of them. The table lists roughly 100,000 clones, approximately 78% of them singletons. The sequencing input was peripheral blood. The source is a woman of 80 years or more with acute or convalescent COVID-19. CDR3s include the opening cysteine and the closing phenylalanine or tryptophan. Each record gives: clone size, J gene, D gene, V gene, CDR3 DNA, CDR3 protein. The D gene is left open where the match is weak. Some rows mark clone size as missing; the rest say once, few, many or name a class of expanded clone.

size: .
J: TRBJ2-1
D: TRBD2
V: TRBV7-8
DNA: TGTGCCAGCAGCCCTCGGACTAGCGGGAGTGGGTACAATGAGCAGTTCTTC
CDR3: CASSPRTSGSGYNEQFF

size: .
J: TRBJ1-5
D: TRBD1
V: TRBV25-1
DNA: TGTGCCAGCAGTGAAGGCCAGGGGGCGAGCAATCAGCCCCAGCATTTT
CDR3: CASSEGQGASNQPQHF

size: .
J: TRBJ1-5
D: .
V: TRBV2
DNA: TGTGCCAGCAGGAGCGGACAGAGCAATCAGCCCCAGCATTTT
CDR3: CASRSGQSNQPQHF

size: .
J: TRBJ2-2
D: TRBD2
V: TRBV29-1
DNA: TGCAGCGTTGGTGGGAGGGCCGGCGGGGAGCTGTTTTTT
CDR3: CSVGGRAGGELFF

size: .
J: TRBJ1-5
D: .
V: TRBV30
DNA: TGTGCCTGGAGTCGGGGGGGCGGTAATCAGCCCCAGCATTTT
CDR3: CAWSRGGGNQPQHF

size: .
J: TRBJ2-3
D: .
V: TRBV18
DNA: TGTGCCAGCTCACTCTCTAGCACAGATACGCAGTATTTT
CDR3: CASSLSSTDTQYF

size: .
J: TRBJ2-1
D: TRBD2
V: TRBV7-6
DNA: TGTGCCAGCAGCTGGGGACGTCAAGCTAGCGGCAATGAGCAGTTCTTC
CDR3: CASSWGRQASGNEQFF

size: .
J: TRBJ2-5
D: .
V: TRBV7-2
DNA: TGTGCCAGCAGCTTAGTGCCTAGTCGACAAGAGACCCAGTACTTC
CDR3: CASSLVPSRQETQYF

size: .
J: TRBJ2-1
D: .
V: TRBV24-1
DNA: TGTGCCACCAGTGATCCTTCTCTCAATGAGCAGTTCTTC
CDR3: CATSDPSLNEQFF

size: .
J: TRBJ1-4
D: TRBD1
V: TRBV19
DNA: TGTGCCAGTAGTATAGGGGACAGGACGAATGAAAAACTGTTTTTT
CDR3: CASSIGDRTNEKLFF

size: few
J: TRBJ2-2
D: TRBD1
V: TRBV27
DNA: TGTGCCAGCAGTTGGGGACCAGGACAGGGGGGATACACCGGGGAGCTGTTTTTT
CDR3: CASSWGPGQGGYTGELFF

size: .
J: TRBJ2-3
D: .
V: TRBV19
DNA: TGTGCCAGTAGCGGGAGTGGCACAGATACGCAGTATTTT
CDR3: CASSGSGTDTQYF

size: few
J: TRBJ2-5
D: .
V: TRBV5-1
DNA: TGCGCCAGCAGCTTGGCCTTTAAAGAGACCCAGTACTTC
CDR3: CASSLAFKETQYF

size: .
J: TRBJ2-1
D: .
V: TRBV5-1
DNA: TGCGCCAGCAGCTTGGCTTCTAACGCGAACAATGAGCAGTTCTTC
CDR3: CASSLASNANNEQFF

size: few
J: TRBJ1-1
D: .
V: TRBV5-1
DNA: TGCGCCAGCAGCGACCTCTTGGGCATGAACACTGAAGCTTTCTTT
CDR3: CASSDLLGMNTEAFF

size: .
J: TRBJ1-6
D: TRBD1
V: TRBV28
DNA: TGTGCCAGCAGCCCCCGGACAGGGGGCGCGAGGCCCCTCCACTTT
CDR3: CASSPRTGGARPLHF

size: .
J: TRBJ2-6
D: .
V: TRBV6-5
DNA: TGTGCCAGCAGTTACTCATCCAGCTCTGGGGCCAACGTCCTGACTTTC
CDR3: CASSYSSSSGANVLTF

size: .
J: TRBJ2-6
D: .
V: TRBV5-1
DNA: TGCGCCAGCAGTCTTCAGGGGTACGGGGCCAACGTCCTGACTTTC
CDR3: CASSLQGYGANVLTF

size: .
J: TRBJ1-2
D: TRBD1
V: TRBV7-2
DNA: TGTGCCAGCAGCCTCTCCACAGGGGAGTATGGCTACACCTTC
CDR3: CASSLSTGEYGYTF

size: .
J: TRBJ2-1
D: TRBD1
V: TRBV10-3
DNA: TGTGCCATCAGTGGTAAGGACAGGGTGGGGAATGAGCAGTTCTTC
CDR3: CAISGKDRVGNEQFF

size: .
J: TRBJ1-1
D: .
V: TRBV6-5
DNA: TGTGCCAGCAGTTACAGTCGGGAGATCGGCCACACTGAAGCTTTCTTT
CDR3: CASSYSREIGHTEAFF

size: .
J: TRBJ2-1
D: TRBD1
V: TRBV7-2
DNA: TGTGCCAGCAGGAGGGACAGGGGACCCTACAATGAGCAGTTCTTC
CDR3: CASRRDRGPYNEQFF

size: .
J: TRBJ1-2
D: .
V: TRBV24-1
DNA: TGTGCCACCAGTGGAGGAGGAGGCCTAAACTATGGCTACACCTTC
CDR3: CATSGGGGLNYGYTF

size: .
J: TRBJ1-5
D: .
V: TRBV18
DNA: TGTGCCAGCTCACCGGGCCAGGTTAGCAATCAGCCCCAGCATTTT
CDR3: CASSPGQVSNQPQHF